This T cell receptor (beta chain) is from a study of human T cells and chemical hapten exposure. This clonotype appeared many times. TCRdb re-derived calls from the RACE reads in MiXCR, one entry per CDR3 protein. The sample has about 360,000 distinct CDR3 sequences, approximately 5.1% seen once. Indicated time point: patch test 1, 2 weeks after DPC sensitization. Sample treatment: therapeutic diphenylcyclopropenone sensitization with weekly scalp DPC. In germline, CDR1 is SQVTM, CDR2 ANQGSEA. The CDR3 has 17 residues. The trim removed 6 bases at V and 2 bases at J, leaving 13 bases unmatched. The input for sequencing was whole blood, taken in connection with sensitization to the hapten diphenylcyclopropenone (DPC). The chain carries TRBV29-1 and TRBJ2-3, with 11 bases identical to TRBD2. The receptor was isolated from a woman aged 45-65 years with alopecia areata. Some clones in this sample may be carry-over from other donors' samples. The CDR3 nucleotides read TGCAGCGTAGAGCTAGCGGGGGGCTCAACCCTCACAGATACGCAGTATTTT. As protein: CSVELAGGSTLTDTQYF.